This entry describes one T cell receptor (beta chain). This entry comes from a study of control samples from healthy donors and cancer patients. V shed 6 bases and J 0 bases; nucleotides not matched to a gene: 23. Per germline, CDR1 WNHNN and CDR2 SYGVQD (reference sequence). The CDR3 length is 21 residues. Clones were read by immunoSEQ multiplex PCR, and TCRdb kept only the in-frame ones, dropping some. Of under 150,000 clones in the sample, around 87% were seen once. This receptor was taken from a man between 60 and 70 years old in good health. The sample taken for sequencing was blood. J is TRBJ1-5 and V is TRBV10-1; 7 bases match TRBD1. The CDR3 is CASRALGQPNVVRVSNQPQHF. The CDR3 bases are TGCGCCAGCAGAGCCCTGGGACAGCCGAACGTCGTTAGGGTTAGCAATCAGCCCCAGCATTTT.